The present T cell receptor (beta chain) was sequenced within a study of blood T cell repertoires in COVID-19. Study information: The United States, Italy and Spain provided the acute and convalescent COVID-19 samples.

Sequencing used immunoSEQ multiplex PCR; TCRdb keeps in-frame clones, though not all of them. The sample lists approximately 300,000 clones, 65% to 85% seen once, with 1% to 1.5% in the top ten. V lost 4 bases, J lost 10 bases, and 8 bases lay in between. Germline CDR1 SGHTA, CDR2 FQGNSA. The CDR3 has 12 amino acids. The J gene is TRBJ1-6, the V gene TRBV7-2; tentative D call: TRBD1 (5 bases). The sample was peripheral blood. The TCR originated in a woman in her forties or fifties with acute or convalescent COVID-19. For the CDR3, the DNA is TGTGCCAGCAGCTGGGAGGGGTCACCCCTCCACTTT. The encoded protein is CASSWEGSPLHF.